This T cell receptor beta chain was identified during a study of radiation and T cells in renal cell carcinoma. Study background: Nephrectomy followed 15 Gy stereotactic body radiation by 4 weeks. The study, taken as a whole, reports: Pretreatment tumor biopsies were lacking, so baseline clonotypes are unknown.

The table came from immunoSEQ multiplex PCR; TCRdb's copy has only in-frame clones and leaves some out. Among about 140,000 clones, roughly 80% were seen once, and the ten largest hold less than 25%. Remarks on this clone: Antigen: not known.

The CDR3 is made up of 13 amino acids. The V end lost 7 bases, the J end lost 9 bases, and 16 bases lay between the germline ends. Germline values: CDR1 SNHLY, CDR2 FYNNEI. Specified time point: baseline pretreatment blood. The treatment: 15 Gy SBRT to primary tumor, nephrectomy 4 weeks later. Serial blood draws occurred at baseline and 2 and 4 weeks post-SBRT. The material was blood, obtained from a patient whose treatment included radiotherapy and nephrectomy. The chain carries TRBV2 and TRBJ2-1, with D maybe TRBD1 (5 bases). The TCR sequence derives from a woman aged 45-65 years with renal cell carcinoma. The CDR3 nucleotides read TGTGCCAGCAAGGTACAGGTCCCTCCTGAGCAGTTCTTC. Amino acids: CASKVQVPPEQFF.